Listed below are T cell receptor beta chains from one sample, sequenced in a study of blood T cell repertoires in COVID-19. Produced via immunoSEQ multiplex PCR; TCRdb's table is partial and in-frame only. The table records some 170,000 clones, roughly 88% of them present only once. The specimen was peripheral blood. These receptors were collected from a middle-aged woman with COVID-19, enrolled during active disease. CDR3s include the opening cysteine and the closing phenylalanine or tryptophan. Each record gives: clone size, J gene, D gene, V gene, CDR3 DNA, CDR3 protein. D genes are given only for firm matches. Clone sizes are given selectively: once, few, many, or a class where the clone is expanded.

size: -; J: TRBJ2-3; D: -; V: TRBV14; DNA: TGTGCCAGCAGCGTCCGGGGGGCCAAAGATACGCAGTATTTT; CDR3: CASSVRGAKDTQYF
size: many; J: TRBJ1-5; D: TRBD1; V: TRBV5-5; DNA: TGTGCCAGCAGCGACGACAGGGCTCCGAGTTTCTATCAGCCCCAGCATTTT; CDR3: CASSDDRAPSFYQPQHF
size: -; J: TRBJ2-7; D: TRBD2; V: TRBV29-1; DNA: TGCAGCGTTGAGAGCGGGGGAAGGTACGAGCAGTACTTC; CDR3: CSVESGGRYEQYF
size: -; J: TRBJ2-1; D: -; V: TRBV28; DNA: TGTGCCAGCACCCTCCAAAAGGGACTTTACAATGAGCAGTTCTTC; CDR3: CASTLQKGLYNEQFF
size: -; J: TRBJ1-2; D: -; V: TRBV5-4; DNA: TGTGCCAGCAGTCGCAGTCAGTGGGGCTACACCTTC; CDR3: CASSRSQWGYTF
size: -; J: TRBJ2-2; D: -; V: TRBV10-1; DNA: TGCGCCAGCAGTGAGGTCAGGGGAAGTACCGGGGAGCTGTTTTTT; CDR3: CASSEVRGSTGELFF
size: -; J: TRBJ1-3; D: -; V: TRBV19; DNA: TGTGCCAGTAGTCTTCCTTACACCCGTCGGGGCTCTGGAAACACCATATATTTT; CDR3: CASSLPYTRRGSGNTIYF
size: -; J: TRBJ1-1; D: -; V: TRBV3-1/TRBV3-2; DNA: TGTGCCAGCAGCCGTCAGATTTTGAACACTGAAGCTTTCTTT; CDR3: CASSRQILNTEAFF
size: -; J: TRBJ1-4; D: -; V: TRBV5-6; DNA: TGTGCCAGCAGCTTGGTACGAGGCTTGAATGAAAAACTGTTTTTT; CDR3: CASSLVRGLNEKLFF
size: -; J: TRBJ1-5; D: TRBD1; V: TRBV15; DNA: TGTGCCACTGAGGACAGGGGCAATCAGCCCCAGCATTTT; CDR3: CATEDRGNQPQHF
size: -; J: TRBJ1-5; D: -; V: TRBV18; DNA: TGTGCCAGCTCACCACCGGAGGGGAGTCGTGGTCAGCCCCAGCATTTT; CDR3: CASSPPEGSRGQPQHF
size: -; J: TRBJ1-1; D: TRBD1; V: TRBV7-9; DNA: TGTGCCAGCAGCTTAGTCCCGGGACAGGGGAACACTGAAGCTTTCTTT; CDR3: CASSLVPGQGNTEAFF
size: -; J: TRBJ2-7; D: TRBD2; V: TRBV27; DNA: TGTGCCAGCAGTCCCCTAATAGCGGGCTCCTACGAGCAGTACTTC; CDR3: CASSPLIAGSYEQYF
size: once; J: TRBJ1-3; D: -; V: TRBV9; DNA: TGTGCCAGCAGCGTAGGAGGGAAAGACACCATATATTTT; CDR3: CASSVGGKDTIYF
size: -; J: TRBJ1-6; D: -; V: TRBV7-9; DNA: TGTGCCAGCAGCTTACCTACCGGGGGAGGTTCACCCCTCCACTTT; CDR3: CASSLPTGGGSPLHF
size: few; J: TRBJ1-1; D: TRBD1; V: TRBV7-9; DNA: TGTGCCAGCATCGACGTGAGGCAGGGGGAAGTCCCTGAAGCTTTCTTT; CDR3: CASIDVRQGEVPEAFF
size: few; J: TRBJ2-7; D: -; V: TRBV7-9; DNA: TGTGCCAGCAGCCCGCAAAGGGGCGAGCAGTACTTC; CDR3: CASSPQRGEQYF
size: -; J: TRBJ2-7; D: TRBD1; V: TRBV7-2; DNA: TGTGCCAAACTAGGGGACAGGGGTCCCGAGCAGTACTTC; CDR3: CAKLGDRGPEQYF
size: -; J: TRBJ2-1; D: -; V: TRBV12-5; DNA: TGTGCTAGTGGTTGGACTGGGAATGAGCAGTTCTTC; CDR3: CASGWTGNEQFF
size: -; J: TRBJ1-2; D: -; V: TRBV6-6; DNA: TGTGCCAGCAGTTACTCAGGAGGATATGGCTACACCTTC; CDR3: CASSYSGGYGYTF
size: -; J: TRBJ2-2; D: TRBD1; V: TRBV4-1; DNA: TGCGCCAGCAGCCAAGCTGGACAGGGGAACGGGGAGCTGTTTTTT; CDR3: CASSQAGQGNGELFF
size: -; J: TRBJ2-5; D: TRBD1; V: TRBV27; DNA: TGTGCCAGCAGTCCAGGACAGGTCCGAGAGACCCAGTACTTC; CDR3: CASSPGQVRETQYF
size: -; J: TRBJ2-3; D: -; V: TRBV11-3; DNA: TGTGCCAGCAGCTTAGGGGCAGGGGGGTCGGATACGCAGTATTTT; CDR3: CASSLGAGGSDTQYF
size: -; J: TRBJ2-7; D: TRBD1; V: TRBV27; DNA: TGTGCCAGCGGCTATCAGATAACAGGGGAATACGAGCAGTACTTC; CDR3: CASGYQITGEYEQYF
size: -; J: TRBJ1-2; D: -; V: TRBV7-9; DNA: TGTGCCAGCAGCCCCGGGGGGCCCTATGGCTACACCTTC; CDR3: CASSPGGPYGYTF
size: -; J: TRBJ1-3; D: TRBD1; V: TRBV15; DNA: TGTGCCACCAGCACCCGACAGGGTAGAAACACCATATATTTT; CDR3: CATSTRQGRNTIYF
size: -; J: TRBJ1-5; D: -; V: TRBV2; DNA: TGTGCCAGCAACAGAGGCAATCAGCCCCAGCATTTT; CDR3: CASNRGNQPQHF